The rows below give T cell receptor beta chains drawn from one sample of a study of vaccination and CD4 T cells after COVID-19. TCRdb re-derived calls from the PCR reads in MiXCR, one entry per CDR3 protein. The sample includes thousands of distinct CDR3 sequences, 58% of them seen just once. Their antigens remain unidentified. The specimen sequenced was CD4+ T cells from blood, cultured in vitro. These receptors came from a human donor who had recovered from COVID-19. Each CDR3 is given with its conserved first and last residue. A D gene is named only where the DNA matches it firmly. Only some rows state a clone size, as once, few, many or a class for expanded clones.

j_call clone_size cdr3_length v_call d_call cdr3_nt cdr3_aa
TRBJ2-1 - 16 TRBV2 TRBD2 TGTGCCAGCAGTAGGCCTAGCGGGACTGGGGACAATGAGCAGTTCTTC CASSRPSGTGDNEQFF
TRBJ2-3 few 15 TRBV6-5 TRBD1 TGTGCCAGCAGTTCTGAGGGGGCGCGCACAGATACGCAGTATTTT CASSSEGARTDTQYF
TRBJ1-1 - 12 TRBV18 - TGTGCCAGCTCACCATTGGGCACTGAAGCTTTCTTT CASSPLGTEAFF
TRBJ2-5 - 16 TRBV25-1 TRBD2 TGTGCCAGCGGGGGGGGAGACTCAGGAAAGCAAGAGACCCAGTACTTC CASGGGDSGKQETQYF
TRBJ2-1 - 14 TRBV12-3/TRBV12-4 TRBD2 TGTGCCAGCAGTTCCGGGACTAGGTACAATGAGCAGTTCTTC CASSSGTRYNEQFF
TRBJ2-3 - 16 TRBV5-4 - TGTGCCAGCAGTCGGGGCGGCGCCCGGCGGACAGATACGCAGTATTTT CASSRGGARRTDTQYF
TRBJ2-3 - 13 TRBV20-1 - TGCAGTGCTAGCGGGAGCAGTGCAGATACGCAGTATTTT CSASGSSADTQYF
TRBJ2-5 - 15 TRBV9 - TGTGCCAGCAGCGTCAAGGGCGGGGTGGGGGAGACCCAGTACTTC CASSVKGGVGETQYF
TRBJ1-5 - 15 TRBV6-1 - TGTGCCAGCAGTCCAGGGAGCATGAGGAATCAGCCCCAGCATTTT CASSPGSMRNQPQHF
TRBJ1-1 - 15 TRBV2 - TGTGCCAGCAGTGAAGCAACGGGCAAGAACACTGAAGCTTTCTTT CASSEATGKNTEAFF
TRBJ2-3 - 14 TRBV12-3/TRBV12-4 - TGTGCCAGCAGTCCCCGAGGGGGGGGAGGTACGCAGTATTTT CASSPRGGGGTQYF
TRBJ2-5 - 15 TRBV6-5 - TGTGCCAGCAGTTACCCCTCCGGGACTCTTGAGACCCAGTACTTC CASSYPSGTLETQYF
TRBJ1-2 - 11 TRBV20-1 - TGCAGTGCTAGAATTGGCTATGGCTACACCTTC CSARIGYGYTF
TRBJ2-1 - 13 TRBV28 - TGTGCCAGCAGCACCCTGGGGAGAAATGAGCAGTTCTTC CASSTLGRNEQFF
TRBJ2-2 once 12 TRBV6-2/TRBV6-3 - TGTGCCAGCAGAATTCCCACCGGGGAGCTGTTTTTT CASRIPTGELFF
TRBJ2-7 few 14 TRBV10-1 TRBD2 TGCGCCAGCCGTCCTAGCGGGAGCTCCTACGAGCAGTACTTC CASRPSGSSYEQYF
TRBJ2-5 - 15 TRBV7-9 - TGTGCCAGCAGCTTGGGGACAAACCTAGGGGAGACCCAGTACTTC CASSLGTNLGETQYF
TRBJ2-2 - 15 TRBV5-1 - TGCGCCAGCAGCTTGGGACAGGCGACTACCGGGGAGCTGTTTTTT CASSLGQATTGELFF
TRBJ2-3 medium-sized 15 TRBV7-2 - TGTGCCAGCAGCTTAGATTATATCCGAACAGATACGCAGTATTTT CASSLDYIRTDTQYF
TRBJ2-1 large 15 TRBV4-1 TRBD2 TGCGCCAGCAGACTGGGACTAGCGGGGAGGAGTGAGCAGTTCTTC CASRLGLAGRSEQFF
TRBJ1-5 - 15 TRBV20-1 - TGCAGTGCCCCCGGGGGCGGGGTTAGCAATCAGCCCCAGCATTTT CSAPGGGVSNQPQHF
TRBJ2-1 - 14 TRBV7-2 - TGTGCCAGCAGGCGGGGGCCCTCCGACAATGAGCAGTTCTTC CASRRGPSDNEQFF
TRBJ2-1 medium-sized 15 TRBV4-1 TRBD2 TGCGCCTCCCGGGGGGGACTAGCGGGGTCCAATGAGCAGTTCTTC CASRGGLAGSNEQFF
TRBJ1-2 - 18 TRBV25-1 - TGTGCCAGCAGTGAGCCCTTCCCTATTTCCGGGTCAAACTATGGCTACACCTTC CASSEPFPISGSNYGYTF
TRBJ2-5 - 15 TRBV6-1 TRBD2 TGTGCCAGCAGCCGCCCTAGCGGGGACACGGAGACCCAGTACTTC CASSRPSGDTETQYF
TRBJ1-2 once 13 TRBV27 TRBD1 TGTGCCAGCAGTTTGGGCAGGGGGCTTGGCTACACCTTC CASSLGRGLGYTF
TRBJ1-5 once 13 TRBV2 - TGTGCCAGCACGGTGTGGGGCAATCAGCCCCAGCATTTT CASTVWGNQPQHF
TRBJ2-7 - 12 TRBV11-2 - TGTGCCAGCAGCCCGTATCTCTACGAGCAGTACTTC CASSPYLYEQYF
TRBJ1-5 few 13 TRBV6-1 - TGTGCCAGCAGTAGGGACAGCAATCAGCCCCAGCATTTT CASSRDSNQPQHF
TRBJ1-1 - 16 TRBV10-3 - TGTGCCATCAGTGAAGTTACAGGGATCGTAGGCACTGAAGCTTTCTTT CAISEVTGIVGTEAFF
TRBJ2-2 - 14 TRBV5-4 - TGTGCCAGCAGGAGTAGCGCGAACACCGGGGAGCTGTTTTTT CASRSSANTGELFF
TRBJ1-5 few 14 TRBV2 - TGTGCCACTCACTCGGACGGAAGCAATCAGCCCCAGCATTTT CATHSDGSNQPQHF
TRBJ2-5 - 18 TRBV7-6 TRBD1 TGTGCCAGCAGCTTAGCTTCCGCCGGGACAGTGGGCCAAGAGACCCAGTACTTC CASSLASAGTVGQETQYF
TRBJ1-2 few 11 TRBV6-2/TRBV6-3 - TGTGCCAGCAGCCAAGCTCATGGCTACACCTTC CASSQAHGYTF
TRBJ2-1 - 15 TRBV19 TRBD2 TGTGCCAGTAGTATGGGTAGCGGGAGTCCCAATGAGCAGTTCTTC CASSMGSGSPNEQFF
TRBJ2-6 - 18 TRBV19 TRBD2 TGTGCCAGTCGGACTGGACTAGCGGGAGTCCCTGGGGCCAACGTCCTGACTTTC CASRTGLAGVPGANVLTF
TRBJ1-2 - 13 TRBV19 - TGTGCCAGTAGTGCGTCGCAGCTCTATGGCTACACCTTC CASSASQLYGYTF
TRBJ1-1 - 17 TRBV12-3/TRBV12-4 - TGTGCCAGCAGTTTAAACCCTTCCGCCCCGGGGAGAACTGAAGCTTTCTTT CASSLNPSAPGRTEAFF
TRBJ2-5 - 15 TRBV10-3 TRBD2 TGTGCCATCAGTAAATCCGGGACTATCCAAGAGACCCAGTACTTC CAISKSGTIQETQYF
TRBJ2-5 - 15 TRBV25-1 TRBD1 TGTTCCAGCCATCGGGGACAGGGCCCAAAAGAGACCCAGTACTTC CSSHRGQGPKETQYF